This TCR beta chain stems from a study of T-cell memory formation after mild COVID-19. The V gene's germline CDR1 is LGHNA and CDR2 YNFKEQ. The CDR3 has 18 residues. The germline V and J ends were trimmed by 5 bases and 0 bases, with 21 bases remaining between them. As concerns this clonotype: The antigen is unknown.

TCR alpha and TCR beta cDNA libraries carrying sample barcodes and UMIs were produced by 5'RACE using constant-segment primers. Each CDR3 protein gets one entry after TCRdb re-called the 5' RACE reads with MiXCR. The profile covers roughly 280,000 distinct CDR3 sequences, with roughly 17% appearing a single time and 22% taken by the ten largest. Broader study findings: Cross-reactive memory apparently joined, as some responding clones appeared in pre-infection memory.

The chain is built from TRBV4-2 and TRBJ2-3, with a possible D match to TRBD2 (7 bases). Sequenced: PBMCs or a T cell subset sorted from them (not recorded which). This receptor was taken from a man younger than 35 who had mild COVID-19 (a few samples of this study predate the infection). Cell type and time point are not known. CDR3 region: CASSARGRGFDSTDTQYF. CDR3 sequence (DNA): TGTGCCAGCAGCGCTCGGGGGCGGGGGTTTGATAGCACAGATACGCAGTATTTT.